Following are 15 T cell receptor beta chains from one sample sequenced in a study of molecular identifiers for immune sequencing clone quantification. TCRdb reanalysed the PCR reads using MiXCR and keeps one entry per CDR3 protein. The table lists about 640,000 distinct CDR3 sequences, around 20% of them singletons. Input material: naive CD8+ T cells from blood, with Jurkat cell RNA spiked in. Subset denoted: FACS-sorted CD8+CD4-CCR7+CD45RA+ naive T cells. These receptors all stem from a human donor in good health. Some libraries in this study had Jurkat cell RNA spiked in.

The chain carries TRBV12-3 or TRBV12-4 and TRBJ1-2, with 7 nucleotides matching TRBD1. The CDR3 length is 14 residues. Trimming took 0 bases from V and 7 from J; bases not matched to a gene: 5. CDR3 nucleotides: TGTGCCAGCAGTTTAGCCGGACAGGACTGTGGCTACACCTTC. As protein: CASSLAGQDCGYTF.

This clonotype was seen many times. DNA for the CDR3: TGTGCCAGCAACAGTTTTCCAGATACGCAGTATTTT. Protein product: CASNSFPDTQYF. This chain uses TRBV5-6 with TRBJ2-3, with D hard to call. Germline-derived CDR1 and CDR2 are SGHDT and YYEEEE. The CDR3 sequence is 12 residues long. Trimming left V 6 bases short and J 4 bases short, with 9 bases between.

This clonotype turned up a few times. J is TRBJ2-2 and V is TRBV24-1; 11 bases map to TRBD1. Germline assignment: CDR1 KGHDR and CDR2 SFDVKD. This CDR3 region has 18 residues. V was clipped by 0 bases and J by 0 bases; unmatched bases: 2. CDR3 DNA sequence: TGTGCCACCAGTGATTTGTGGACAGGGGGCCCGAACACCGGGGAGCTGTTTTTT. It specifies CATSDLWTGGPNTGELFF.

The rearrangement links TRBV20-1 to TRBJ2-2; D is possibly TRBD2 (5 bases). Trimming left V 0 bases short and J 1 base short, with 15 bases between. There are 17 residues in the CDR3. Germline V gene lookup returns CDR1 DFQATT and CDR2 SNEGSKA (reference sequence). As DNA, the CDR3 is TGCAGTGCTAGAGATTATAGTTACGGGGAGAACACCGGGGAGCTGTTTTTT. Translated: CSARDYSYGENTGELFF.

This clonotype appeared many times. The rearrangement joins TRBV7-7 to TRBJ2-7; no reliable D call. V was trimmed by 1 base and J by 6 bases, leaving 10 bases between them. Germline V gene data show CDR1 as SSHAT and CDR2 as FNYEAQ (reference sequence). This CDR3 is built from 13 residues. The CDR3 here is CASSLGGLGEQYF. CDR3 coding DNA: TGTGCCAGCAGCTTAGGGGGTCTAGGCGAGCAGTACTTC.

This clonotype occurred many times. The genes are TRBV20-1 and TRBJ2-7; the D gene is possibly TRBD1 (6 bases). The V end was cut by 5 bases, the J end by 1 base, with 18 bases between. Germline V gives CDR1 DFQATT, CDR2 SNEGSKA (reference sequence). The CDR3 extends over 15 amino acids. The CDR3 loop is CSARSPGHTSYEQYF. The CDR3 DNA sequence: TGCAGTGCTCGGTCACCGGGACATACTTCCTACGAGCAGTACTTC.

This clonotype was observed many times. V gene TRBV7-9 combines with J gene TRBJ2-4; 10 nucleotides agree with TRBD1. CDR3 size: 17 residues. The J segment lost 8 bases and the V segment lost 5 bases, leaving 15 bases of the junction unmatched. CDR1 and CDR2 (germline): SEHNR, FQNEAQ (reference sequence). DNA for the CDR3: TGTGCCAGCAGCGATCGACAGGGGGCACTGCTTGCGGACATTCAGTACTTC. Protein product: CASSDRQGALLADIQYF.

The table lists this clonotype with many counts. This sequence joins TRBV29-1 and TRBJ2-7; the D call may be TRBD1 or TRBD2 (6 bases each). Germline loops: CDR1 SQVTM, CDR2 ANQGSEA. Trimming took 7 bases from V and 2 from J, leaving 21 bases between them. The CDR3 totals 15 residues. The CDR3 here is CSAEEGDKGTYEQYF. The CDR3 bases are TGCAGCGCCGAGGAGGGGGATAAAGGGACCTACGAGCAGTACTTC.

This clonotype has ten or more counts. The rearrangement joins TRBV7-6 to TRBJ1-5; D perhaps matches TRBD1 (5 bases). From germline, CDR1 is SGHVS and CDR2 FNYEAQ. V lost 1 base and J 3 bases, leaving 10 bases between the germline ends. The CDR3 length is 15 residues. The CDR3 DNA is TGTGCCAGCAGCTTAGGGTGGGGCTACAATCAGCCCCAGCATTTT. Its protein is CASSLGWGYNQPQHF.

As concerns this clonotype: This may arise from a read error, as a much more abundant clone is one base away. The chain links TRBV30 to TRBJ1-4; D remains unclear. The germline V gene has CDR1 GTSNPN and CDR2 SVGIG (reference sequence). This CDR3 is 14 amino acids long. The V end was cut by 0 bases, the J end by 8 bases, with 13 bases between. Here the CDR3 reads CAWSVPVFDEKLFF. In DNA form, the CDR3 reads TGTGCCTGGAGTGTACCCGTGTTCGACGAAAAACTGTTTTTT.

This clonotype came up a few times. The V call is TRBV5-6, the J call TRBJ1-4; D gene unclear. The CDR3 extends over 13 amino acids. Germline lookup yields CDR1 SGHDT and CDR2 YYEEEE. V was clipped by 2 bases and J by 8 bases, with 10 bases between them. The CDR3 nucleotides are TGTGCCAGCAGCTTATCGGTGGAGGAAAAACTGTTTTTT. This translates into CASSLSVEEKLFF.

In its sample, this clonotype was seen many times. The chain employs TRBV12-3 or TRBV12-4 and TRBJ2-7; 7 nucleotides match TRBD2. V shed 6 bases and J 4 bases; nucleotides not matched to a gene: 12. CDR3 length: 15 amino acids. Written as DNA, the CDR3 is TGTGCCAGCAGCCCTCCTGCCCGGGGAGGGTACGAGCAGTACTTC. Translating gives CASSPPARGGYEQYF.

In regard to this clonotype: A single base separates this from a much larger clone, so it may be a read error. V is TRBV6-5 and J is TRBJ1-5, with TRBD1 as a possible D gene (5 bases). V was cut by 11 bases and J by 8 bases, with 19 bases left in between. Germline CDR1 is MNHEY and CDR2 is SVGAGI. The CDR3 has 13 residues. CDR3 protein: CAGTPRVSEPQHF. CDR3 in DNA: TGTGCCGGCACCCCCAGGGTTAGCGAGCCCCAGCATTTT.

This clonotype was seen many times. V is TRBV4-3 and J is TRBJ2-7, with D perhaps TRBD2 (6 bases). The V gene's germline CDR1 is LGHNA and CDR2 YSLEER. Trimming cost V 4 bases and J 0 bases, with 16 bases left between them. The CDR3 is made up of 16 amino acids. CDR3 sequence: CASSPDGGPYSYEQYF. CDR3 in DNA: TGCGCCAGCAGCCCTGACGGGGGACCTTACTCCTACGAGCAGTACTTC.

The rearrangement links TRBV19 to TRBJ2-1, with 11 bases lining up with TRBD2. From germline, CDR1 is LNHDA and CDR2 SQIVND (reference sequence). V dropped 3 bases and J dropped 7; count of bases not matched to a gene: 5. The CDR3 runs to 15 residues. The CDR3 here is CASSITSGSFNEQFF. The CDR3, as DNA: TGTGCCAGTAGTATTACTAGCGGGAGCTTTAATGAGCAGTTCTTC.